What follows are 9 T cell receptor beta chains derived from one specimen sequenced in a study of cytomegalovirus exposure and HLA in healthy donors. The PCR made use of 60 Vbeta and 13 Jbeta primers. The data were produced by immunoSEQ multiplex PCR, yet TCRdb's version contains in-frame clones alone and is incomplete. The data show about 85,000 clones, 80% seen once. The specimen sequenced was PBMCs. These receptors originate from a man between 50 and 59 years old in good health and CMV-seropositive.

The chain couples TRBV5-1 to TRBJ2-2; a possible D gene is TRBD1 (5 bases). CDR1 is SGHRS, CDR2 YFSETQ, per germline. CDR3 length: 14 amino acids. V shed 0 bases and J shed 15 bases, with 18 bases lying between them. CDR3 in DNA: TGCGCCAGCAGCTTGGATTTTATGACCCGACAGATGTTTTTT. Amino acids: CASSLDFMTRQMFF.

This chain links TRBV7-8 with TRBJ2-5; TRBD1 agrees at 12 bases. The CDR3 contains 20 residues. The germline V gene encodes CDR1 SGHVS and CDR2 FQNEAQ. With 0 bases clipped from V and 5 bases from J, the junction kept 16 bases outside the gene matches. The CDR3 DNA sequence: TGTGCCAGCAGCTTAGCTGTCGGCGGGGACAGGGGGCCCATATGGGAGACCCAGTACTTC. This sequence encodes CASSLAVGGDRGPIWETQYF.

Remarks on this clone: Sequence at one end of the junction differs from germline and may be a read error. The chain is built from TRBV10-3 and TRBJ1-2; 7 bases fit TRBD1. Per germline, CDR1 ENHRY and CDR2 SYGVKD. This CDR3 contains 12 residues. The CDR3 reads CASSGGQYGYTF. The CDR3, as DNA: TGTGCCAGCAGTGGGGGACAGTATGGCTACACCTTC.

The V and J genes are TRBV7-9 and TRBJ1-1, with TRBD1 as a possible D gene (6 bases). The CDR3 spans 14 residues. Germline lookup yields CDR1 SEHNR and CDR2 FQNEAQ (reference sequence). V was shortened by 2 bases and J by 6 bases, with 13 bases between the two germline ends. DNA of the CDR3: TGTGCCAGCAGCTTAAGATCTGGGGGCGCTGAAGCTTTCTTT. Protein sequence: CASSLRSGGAEAFF.

The V gene is TRBV5-6, the J gene TRBJ1-3; D gene uncertain. CDR1 and CDR2 from the germline V gene are SGHDT and YYEEEE. V was clipped by 0 bases and J by 3 bases, with 10 bases between them. The CDR3 covers 15 residues. CDR3 residues: CASSLVQNFGNTIYF. CDR3 DNA: TGTGCCAGCAGCTTGGTACAGAACTTTGGAAACACCATATATTTT.

The chain employs TRBV25-1 and TRBJ1-1, with 8 positions matching TRBD1. CDR3 length: 13 residues. The V and J ends lost 6 bases and 5 bases, in that order; junction bases with no gene match: 5. Germline CDR1 MGHDK, CDR2 SYGVNS. The CDR3 loop reads CASRKTGETEAFF. The DNA of the CDR3 is TGTGCCAGCAGGAAGACAGGGGAAACTGAAGCTTTCTTT.

The V and J genes are TRBV6-5 and TRBJ2-3, with D tentatively TRBD2 (6 bases). The CDR3 consists of 13 residues. V was pared by 5 bases and J by 8 bases, with 14 bases between. The germline gives CDR1 MNHEY, CDR2 SVGAGI. CDR3 bases: TGTGCCAGCAGTACCCCTAGCGTTGGTACGCAGTATTTT. It yields the protein CASSTPSVGTQYF.

A remark on this clone: This specimen includes other DNA sequences encoding the same CDR3. The J gene is TRBJ2-7, the V gene TRBV27; D might be TRBD2 (6 bases). CDR1 and CDR2 (germline): MNHEY, SMNVEV (reference sequence). Trimming stripped 3 bases from V and 4 bases from J, with 10 bases between. The CDR3 runs to 13 residues. The chain's CDR3 is CASSLGDSYEQYF. DNA for the CDR3: TGTGCCAGCAGTTTGGGGGACTCGTACGAGCAGTACTTC.

About this clone: A junction end diverges from the germline sequence, so it may reflect a read error. The J gene is TRBJ2-5, the V gene TRBV29-1; D possibly corresponds to TRBD1 (6 bases). The CDR3 consists of 12 residues. The V gene's germline CDR1 is SQVTM and CDR2 ANQGSEA. The chain's CDR3 is CSVKGHQEAQYF. The DNA of the CDR3 is TGCAGCGTTAAGGGACACCAAGAGGCCCAGTACTTC.